This TCR beta chain was recovered during a study of PD-L1 blockade in urothelial cancer. Study results and caveats: Survival was better when pretreatment blood TCR clonality fell below the median. Larger 3-week expansion of tumor-associated blood clones was seen in durable-benefit patients.

This CDR3 region has 12 residues. Germline values: CDR1 GTSNPN, CDR2 SVGIG (reference sequence). Trimming shortened V by 1 base and J by 3 bases, and 7 bases separated the two germline ends. Libraries were prepared by immunoSEQ multiplex PCR; TCRdb keeps only in-frame clonotypes and omits some of them. The repertoire includes fewer than 25,000 clones, around nine tenths of them detected once, and 2.5% to 3.5% sits in the top ten. A word on this clone: The antigen is unknown. Other nucleotide sequences from this sample produce the same CDR3.

The source is a man aged 50 to 59 with urothelial cancer. This rearrangement joins TRBV30 to TRBJ2-7, with no clear D. This material consisted of PBMCs, taken around atezolizumab (anti-PD-L1) treatment. The CDR3 bases are TGTGCCTGGAGTGCGACTGGCTACGAGCAGTACTTC. Translation: CAWSATGYEQYF.